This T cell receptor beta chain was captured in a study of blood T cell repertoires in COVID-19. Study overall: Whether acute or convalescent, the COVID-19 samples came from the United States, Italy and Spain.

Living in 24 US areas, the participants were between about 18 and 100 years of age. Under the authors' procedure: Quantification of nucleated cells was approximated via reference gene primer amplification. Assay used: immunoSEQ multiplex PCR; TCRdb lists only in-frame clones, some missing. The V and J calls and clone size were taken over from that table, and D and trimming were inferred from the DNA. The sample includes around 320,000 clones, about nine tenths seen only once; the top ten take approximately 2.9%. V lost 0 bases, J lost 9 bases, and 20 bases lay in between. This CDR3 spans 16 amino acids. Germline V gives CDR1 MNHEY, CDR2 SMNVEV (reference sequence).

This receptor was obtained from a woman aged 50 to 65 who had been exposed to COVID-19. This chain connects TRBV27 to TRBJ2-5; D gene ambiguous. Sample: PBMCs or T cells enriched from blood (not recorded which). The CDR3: CASSLSSNLGFLSQYF. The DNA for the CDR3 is TGTGCCAGCAGTTTATCTTCTAATCTCGGGTTTCTTTCCCAGTACTTC.